The rows below give T cell receptor beta chains drawn from one sample of a study of blood T cell repertoires in COVID-19. Clones were read by immunoSEQ multiplex PCR, and TCRdb kept only the in-frame ones, dropping some. The sample has about 220,000 clones, 75% to 85% seen once. Sequenced material: peripheral blood. These receptors were obtained from a woman in her seventies with COVID-19, enrolled during active disease. CDR3s include the opening cysteine and the closing phenylalanine or tryptophan. Fields, in order: clone size, D gene, V gene, J gene, CDR3 protein, CDR3 DNA. The D gene is left open where the match is weak. Size tells how often a clone was seen (once, few, many) or the class of an expanded clone, and some rows leave it out.

-	-	TRBV20-1	TRBJ1-2	CSARGRHGYTF	TGCAGTGCTAGAGGGAGGCATGGCTACACCTTC
-	TRBD2	TRBV5-1	TRBJ2-7	CASSATSATGEQYF	TGCGCCAGCAGCGCGACTAGCGCGACCGGCGAGCAGTACTTC
-	TRBD2	TRBV7-9	TRBJ2-1	CASSLVVTSVNEQFF	TGTGCCAGCAGCTTAGTTGTGACTAGCGTGAATGAGCAGTTCTTC
-	TRBD1	TRBV27	TRBJ1-5	CASRRGTAYNQPQHF	TGTGCCAGCAGGAGAGGGACAGCATACAATCAGCCCCAGCATTTT
-	-	TRBV11-2	TRBJ2-3	CASSFPPTNGYAAQYF	TGTGCCAGCAGCTTTCCCCCGACTAATGGTTATGCTGCGCAGTATTTT
-	-	TRBV9	TRBJ1-5	CASSVTGGNQPQHF	TGTGCCAGCAGCGTAACGGGGGGAAATCAGCCCCAGCATTTT
-	TRBD1	TRBV19	TRBJ2-7	CASSIQAGGSYEQYF	TGTGCCAGTAGTATCCAGGCAGGGGGCTCCTACGAGCAGTACTTC
once	TRBD1	TRBV19	TRBJ1-1	CASSSREGARTEAFF	TGTGCCAGTAGTTCTCGGGAGGGGGCGAGGACTGAAGCTTTCTTT
few	TRBD1	TRBV19	TRBJ1-2	CASSTLDRVDGYTF	TGTGCCAGTAGTACGCTCGACAGGGTGGATGGCTACACCTTC
once	-	TRBV6-5	TRBJ1-1	CASSYSRDTEAFF	TGTGCCAGCAGTTACTCTCGCGACACTGAAGCTTTCTTT
-	TRBD1	TRBV18	TRBJ1-2	CASSQQGWDYGYTF	TGTGCCAGCTCCCAACAGGGGTGGGACTATGGCTACACCTTC
few	TRBD2	TRBV9	TRBJ2-2	CASSVEGLDITGELFF	TGTGCCAGCAGCGTAGAGGGACTAGATATCACCGGGGAGCTGTTTTTT
-	TRBD2	TRBV19	TRBJ2-4	CASSIDRQREAKNIQYF	TGTGCCAGTAGTATAGATCGGCAGCGGGAGGCCAAAAACATTCAGTACTTC
-	-	TRBV11-2	TRBJ2-2	CASSLGLLGELFF	TGTGCCAGCAGCTTAGGACTCCTCGGGGAGCTGTTTTTT
-	TRBD1	TRBV19	TRBJ1-5	CASKRQGDVSNQPQHF	TGTGCCAGCAAACGACAGGGGGACGTTAGCAATCAGCCCCAGCATTTT
-	TRBD2	TRBV6-5	TRBJ2-7	CAAGVTYEQYF	TGTGCGGCGGGGGTCACCTACGAGCAGTACTTC
-	-	TRBV5-4	TRBJ1-1	CASSSTLSGNTEAFF	TGTGCCAGCAGCTCTACCTTATCAGGTAACACTGAAGCTTTCTTT
-	-	TRBV9	TRBJ1-1	CASSVATSSSTEAFF	TGTGCCAGCAGCGTAGCTACGAGTTCATCCACTGAAGCTTTCTTT
-	-	TRBV6-1	TRBJ2-6	CASSEGLRYSGANVLTF	TGTGCCAGCAGTGAAGGACTTCGATACTCTGGGGCCAACGTCCTGACTTTC
-	-	TRBV19	TRBJ2-7	CASSIDPGHAYEQYF	TGTGCCAGTAGTATAGATCCGGGACACGCCTACGAGCAGTACTTC
-	-	TRBV19	TRBJ2-1	CASSIGAASSYNEQFF	TGTGCCAGTAGTATAGGGGCTGCGAGCTCCTACAATGAGCAGTTCTTC
once	-	TRBV11-2	TRBJ2-3	CASRREGTDTQYF	TGTGCCAGCAGGAGAGAGGGTACGGATACGCAGTATTTT
-	-	TRBV27	TRBJ1-2	CASSSGAPNYGYTF	TGTGCCAGCAGTAGTGGGGCCCCTAACTATGGCTACACCTTC
few	-	TRBV18	TRBJ1-5	CASSPRKNSNQPQHF	TGTGCCAGCTCACCGCGAAAAAATAGCAATCAGCCCCAGCATTTT
-	-	TRBV5-8	TRBJ1-1	CASSSTFSGLRNTEAFF	TGTGCCAGCAGCTCGACATTTTCAGGGTTGAGGAACACTGAAGCTTTCTTT